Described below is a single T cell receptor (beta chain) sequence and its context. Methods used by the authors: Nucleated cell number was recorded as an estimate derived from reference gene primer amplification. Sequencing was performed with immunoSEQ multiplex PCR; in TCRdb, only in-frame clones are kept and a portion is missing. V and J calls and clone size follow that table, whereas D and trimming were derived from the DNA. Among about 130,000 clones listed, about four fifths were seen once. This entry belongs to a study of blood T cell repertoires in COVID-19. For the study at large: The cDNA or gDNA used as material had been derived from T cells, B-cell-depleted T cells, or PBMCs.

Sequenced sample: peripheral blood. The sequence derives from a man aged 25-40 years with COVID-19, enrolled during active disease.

This chain's CDR3 is CASRTITGELFF. For the CDR3, the DNA is TGTGCCAGCAGGACAATTACCGGGGAGCTGTTTTTT. The chain recombines TRBV7-3 with TRBJ2-2; D unresolved. The CDR3 has 12 amino acids. Per germline, CDR1 SGHTA and CDR2 FQGTGA. The V end lost 6 bases, the J end lost 5 bases, and 7 bases lay between the germline ends.